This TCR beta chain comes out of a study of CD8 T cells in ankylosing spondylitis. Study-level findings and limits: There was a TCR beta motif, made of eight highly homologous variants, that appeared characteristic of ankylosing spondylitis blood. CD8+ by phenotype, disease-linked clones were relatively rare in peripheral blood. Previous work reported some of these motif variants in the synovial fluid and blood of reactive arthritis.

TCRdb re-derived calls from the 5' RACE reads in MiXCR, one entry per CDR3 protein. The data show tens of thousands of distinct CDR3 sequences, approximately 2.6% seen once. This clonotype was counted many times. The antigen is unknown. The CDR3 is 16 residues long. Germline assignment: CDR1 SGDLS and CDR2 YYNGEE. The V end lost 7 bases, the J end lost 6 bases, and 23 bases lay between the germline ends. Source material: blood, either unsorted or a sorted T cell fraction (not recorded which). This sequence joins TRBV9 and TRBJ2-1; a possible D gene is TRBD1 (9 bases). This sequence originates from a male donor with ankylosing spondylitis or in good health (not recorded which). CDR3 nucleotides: TGTGCCAGCCGCCCGAGGGGACAGGGACTAGGCAATGAGCAGTTCTTC. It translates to CASRPRGQGLGNEQFF.